Listed below are T cell receptor beta chains from one sample, sequenced in a study of blood T cell repertoires in COVID-19. Clones were sequenced by immunoSEQ multiplex PCR, and TCRdb holds only the in-frame ones, with some missing. The data show 100,000 to 150,000 clones, with over 75% seen just once and 12% held by the top ten. The material sequenced was peripheral blood. The receptors derive from a man in his sixties with acute or convalescent COVID-19. Each CDR3 is given with its conserved first and last residue. A D gene is named only where the DNA matches it firmly. Rows give clone size only sometimes, using once, few, many, or a class for an expanded clone.

clone size,D gene,V gene,J gene,CDR3 protein,CDR3 DNA
-,TRBD1,TRBV7-9,TRBJ1-2,CASTRQGPFSNYGYTF,TGTGCCAGCACCCGACAGGGCCCCTTTTCTAACTATGGCTACACCTTC
few,-,TRBV7-9,TRBJ2-2,CASSFQRNTGELFF,TGTGCCAGCAGCTTCCAGCGGAACACCGGGGAGCTGTTTTTT
-,TRBD1,TRBV6-2/TRBV6-3,TRBJ1-2,CASSSRQGAIYGYTF,TGTGCCAGCAGCTCTCGACAGGGGGCGATCTATGGCTACACCTTC
-,-,TRBV6-5,TRBJ1-5,CASSSGDHQPQHF,TGTGCCAGCAGTAGCGGGGACCATCAGCCCCAGCATTTT
-,TRBD2,TRBV2,TRBJ2-1,CASNRLAGGSDEQFF,TGTGCCAGCAACCGACTAGCGGGAGGTAGCGATGAGCAGTTCTTC
-,-,TRBV21-1,TRBJ2-7,CASSVSGEQYF,TGTGCCAGCAGCGTTAGTGGTGAGCAGTACTTC
-,TRBD1,TRBV28,TRBJ1-2,CASSPRGTGFLYGYTF,TGTGCCAGCAGTCCCCGAGGGACAGGGTTTCTCTATGGCTACACCTTC
-,-,TRBV28,TRBJ2-2,CASSLSVNTGELFF,TGTGCCAGCAGTTTATCGGTTAACACCGGGGAGCTGTTTTTT
-,-,TRBV20-1,TRBJ1-6,CSASSGSPYNSPLHF,TGCAGTGCTAGTTCGGGGTCCCCCTATAATTCACCCCTCCACTTT
-,-,TRBV2,TRBJ1-1,CASRGPAPPGGGTEAFF,TGTGCCAGCAGGGGGCCCGCTCCCCCGGGTGGTGGCACTGAAGCTTTCTTT
-,TRBD2,TRBV7-6,TRBJ2-1,CASSLGGASGRAYEQFF,TGTGCCAGCAGCTTGGGGGGCGCTAGCGGGAGGGCCTATGAGCAGTTCTTC
-,-,TRBV24-1,TRBJ2-1,CATSELHENEQFF,TGTGCCACCAGTGAGTTACATGAAAATGAGCAGTTCTTC
-,TRBD1,TRBV3-1/TRBV3-2,TRBJ2-7,CASSGGAGEQYF,TGTGCCAGCTCAGGGGGCGCGGGGGAGCAGTACTTC
-,-,TRBV21-1,TRBJ1-2,CTRDRGHGYTF,TGTACCCGGGACAGGGGGCATGGCTACACCTTC
-,TRBD2,TRBV19,TRBJ2-2,CASSALLGGAGELFF,TGTGCCAGTAGTGCTCTACTGGGGGGGGCCGGGGAGCTGTTTTTT
-,TRBD1,TRBV5-1,TRBJ2-1,CASSLTGGYNEQFF,TGCGCCAGCAGCTTAACAGGGGGATACAATGAGCAGTTCTTC
-,TRBD2,TRBV5-1,TRBJ2-1,CASSLIAGSRNEQFF,TGCGCCAGCAGCTTGATAGCGGGAAGTAGGAATGAGCAGTTCTTC
once,-,TRBV19,TRBJ1-2,CASSTQGQADYGYTF,TGTGCCAGTAGCACCCAGGGGCAGGCGGACTATGGCTACACCTTC
-,-,TRBV11-2,TRBJ1-1,CASSTQLLNTEAFF,TGTGCCAGCAGCACACAACTACTGAACACTGAAGCTTTCTTT
few,-,TRBV9,TRBJ2-7,CASSVGAESSYEQYF,TGTGCCAGCAGCGTAGGTGCGGAGAGCTCCTACGAGCAGTACTTC
once,TRBD2,TRBV5-1,TRBJ2-1,CASSPPGLAGGHNEQFF,TGCGCCAGCAGTCCTCCGGGACTAGCGGGAGGTCACAATGAGCAGTTCTTC
-,TRBD2,TRBV5-1,TRBJ2-5,CASSLNGGYQETQYF,TGCGCCAGCAGCTTGAACGGGGGGTACCAAGAGACCCAGTACTTC
-,-,TRBV19,TRBJ2-3,CASSSLARFSSTDTQYF,TGTGCCAGTAGTAGTCTAGCGCGGTTTTCCTCCACAGATACGCAGTATTTT
-,-,TRBV7-2,TRBJ1-3,CASSFDRSSGNTIYF,TGTGCCAGCAGCTTTGACAGGTCCTCTGGAAACACCATATATTTT
-,TRBD2,TRBV6-6,TRBJ2-2,CASSPLSLLAGGNTGELFF,TGTGCCAGCAGTCCCCTTTCCCTCCTAGCGGGAGGGAACACCGGGGAGCTGTTTTTT
once,-,TRBV5-1,TRBJ2-1,CASSFGLGEYNEQFF,TGCGCCAGCAGCTTTGGGTTGGGAGAATACAATGAGCAGTTCTTC
-,-,TRBV9,TRBJ2-4,CASSVGSENIQYF,TGTGCCAGCAGCGTAGGTAGCGAAAACATTCAGTACTTC
-,TRBD2,TRBV15,TRBJ2-1,CATSRVRTGGGEQFF,TGTGCCACCAGCAGAGTTCGAACGGGAGGGGGTGAGCAGTTCTTC
-,-,TRBV27,TRBJ1-2,CASSSGGARGYGYTF,TGTGCCAGCAGTTCTGGGGGGGCCCGGGGATATGGCTACACCTTC
-,TRBD1,TRBV27,TRBJ1-2,CASSPRQGNPYGYTF,TGTGCCAGCAGCCCGCGACAGGGGAACCCCTATGGCTACACCTTC
-,-,TRBV2,TRBJ1-2,CASSQDRSNYGYTF,TGTGCCAGCAGTCAAGACAGGTCTAACTATGGCTACACCTTC
-,-,TRBV30,TRBJ1-4,CAWSASFGGKDEKLFF,TGTGCCTGGAGCGCCTCCTTCGGGGGGAAAGATGAAAAACTGTTTTTT
once,-,TRBV15,TRBJ1-3,CATSRDSVAGNTIYF,TGTGCCACCAGCAGAGATTCCGTGGCCGGAAACACCATATATTTT
-,TRBD1,TRBV28,TRBJ1-2,CASSFIGTGSGYTF,TGTGCCAGCAGTTTCATCGGGACAGGAAGCGGCTACACCTTC